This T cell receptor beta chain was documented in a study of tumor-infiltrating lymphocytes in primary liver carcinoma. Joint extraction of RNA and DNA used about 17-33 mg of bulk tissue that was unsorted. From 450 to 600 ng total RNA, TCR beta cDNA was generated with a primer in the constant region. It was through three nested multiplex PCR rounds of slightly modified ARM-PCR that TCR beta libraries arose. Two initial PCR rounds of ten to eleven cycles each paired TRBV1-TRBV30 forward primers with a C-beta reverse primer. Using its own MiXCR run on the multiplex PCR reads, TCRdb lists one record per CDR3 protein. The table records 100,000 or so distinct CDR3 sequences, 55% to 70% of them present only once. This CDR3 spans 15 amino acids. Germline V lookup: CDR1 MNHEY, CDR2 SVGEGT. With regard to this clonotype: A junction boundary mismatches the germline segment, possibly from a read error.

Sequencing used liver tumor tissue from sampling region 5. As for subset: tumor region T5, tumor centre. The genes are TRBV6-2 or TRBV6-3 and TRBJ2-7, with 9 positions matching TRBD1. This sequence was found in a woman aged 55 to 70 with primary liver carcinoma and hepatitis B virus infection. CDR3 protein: CTSSLTPTGGYEQYF. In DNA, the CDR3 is TGTACCAGCAGTCTGACCCCGACAGGGGGCTACGAGCAGTACTTC.